The TCR beta chain under discussion was sequenced for a study of beta chain features in type 1 diabetes. Study conclusions and caveats: The naive, central memory and Treg TCRB repertoires of patients appeared to be more similar to one another than those of healthy donors. Type 1 diabetes patients showed a moderate but significant shortening of TCRB CDR3s in all four CD4+ subsets.

Trimming took off 3 bases at V and 4 bases at J, with 11 bases between the two ends. Germline V CDR1 and CDR2: MNHEY, SMNVEV (reference sequence). The CDR3 has 14 amino acids. Expressed TCRB transcripts were sequenced because the isolated RNA had all been reverse transcribed beforehand. Repertoires were generated with immunoSEQ multiplex PCR, while TCRdb's copy carries only in-frame clones and drops some. The sample yields 600,000 to 700,000 clones, 13% seen once. To note about this clone: Its target is not known.

The authors obtained over 95% purity in all sorted populations. The sequence was obtained from a young man with type 1 diabetes. The chain is built from TRBV27 and TRBJ2-3; D is undetermined. Material: naive CD4+ T cells from blood. In DNA, the CDR3 is TGTGCCAGCAGTTTTCTGGGGTCCGCAGATACGCAGTATTTT. Encoded protein: CASSFLGSADTQYF.